One sample yielded the 14 T cell receptor beta chains listed below, sequenced in a study of siplizumab effects on memory and regulatory T cells. The protocol was immunoSEQ multiplex PCR, while the TCRdb copy is restricted to in-frame clones and leaves out a portion. Among roughly 100,000 clones, around 93% were seen once, and the ten largest hold more than 0.3%. Source material: CD4+ T cells sorted from blood. These receptors originate from a human donor in good health.

V is TRBV6-5 and J is TRBJ1-2; D call uncertain. Deletions cut 0 bases from V and 1 base from J, with 12 bases between. The CDR3 is 16 amino acids. The germline CDR1 and CDR2 sequences are MNHEY and SVGAGI. The CDR3 sequence is CASSYSRGRSNYGYTF. The CDR3 DNA sequence: TGTGCCAGCAGTTACTCGAGAGGGCGGAGTAACTATGGCTACACCTTC.

This clone is a singleton in its sample. The genes are TRBV18 and TRBJ1-3; the D is unclear. Germline V gene lookup returns CDR1 KGHSH and CDR2 LQKENI. The CDR3 is 15 residues long. V lost 1 base and J 1 base, leaving 8 bases between the germline ends. The CDR3 loop reads CASSPQWISGNTIYF. The CDR3 DNA sequence: TGTGCCAGCTCACCACAATGGATTTCTGGAAACACCATATATTTT.

The gene calls are TRBV10-1 and TRBJ2-1, with 9 bases aligning to TRBD1. CDR3 size: 15 residues. Germline CDR1 is WNHNN and CDR2 is SYGVQD (reference sequence). The V and J ends lost 6 bases and 8 bases, in that order; junction bases with no gene match: 11. This CDR3 is CASSRTGQGTHEQFF. As DNA, the CDR3 is TGCGCCAGCAGCCGTACGGGACAGGGTACCCATGAGCAGTTCTTC.

This rearrangement joins TRBV6-4 to TRBJ2-1; 9 bases line up with TRBD2. The CDR3 extends over 14 amino acids. Trimming removed 0 bases from V and 14 bases from J; junction bases left unmatched: 8. Germline CDR1 reads MRHNA; CDR2 reads SNTAGT. The CDR3 nucleotides are TGTGCCAGCAGTGACTCATGGCTAGCGGGGCCTAAGTTCTTC. Translation: CASSDSWLAGPKFF.

This clone was detected a few times. This chain connects TRBV7-9 to TRBJ2-7, with TRBD2 identical over 8 bases. Unmatched junction bases numbered 9, after V lost 8 bases and J lost 0 bases. This CDR3 has 15 residues. Looked up from germline, CDR1 is SEHNR and CDR2 is FQNEAQ (reference sequence). The CDR3 region has the DNA TGTGCCAGCTCTCTGGCTAGCGGGTTCTCCTACGAGCAGTACTTC. This translates into CASSLASGFSYEQYF.

In its sample, this clone was seen once. The rearrangement joins TRBV7-2 to TRBJ2-7, with D possibly matching TRBD1 (6 bases). V was cut by 6 bases and J by 8 bases, with 20 bases left in between. This CDR3 is 14 amino acids long. Germline CDR1 is SGHTA and CDR2 is FQGNSA. In DNA, the CDR3 is TGTGCCAGCAGTCCCGGCTTCGCAGGGGCACAGCAGTACTTC. Translation gives CASSPGFAGAQQYF.

CDR3: CASSIVHGTSYEQYF. The CDR3 coding sequence is TGTGCCAGTAGTATAGTTCACGGGACTAGCTACGAGCAGTACTTC. The genes are TRBV19 and TRBJ2-7, with 8 bases matching TRBD2. The CDR3 has 15 residues. The germline gives CDR1 LNHDA, CDR2 SQIVND (reference sequence). J gave up 3 bases and V 1 base, and 5 bases lay outside the gene matches.

This sequence joins TRBV6-1 and TRBJ1-1; tentative D call: TRBD1 (5 bases). The CDR3 length is 14 residues. CDR1 is MNHNS, CDR2 SASEGT, per germline. Trimming cost V 4 bases and J 1 base, with 10 bases left between them. DNA of the CDR3: TGTGCCAGCAGTGCATCGGGGGGGAACACTGAAGCTTTCTTT. Translated, it gives CASSASGGNTEAFF.

The V and J genes are TRBV19 and TRBJ1-2, with D uncertain. The CDR3 contains 13 residues. Trimming cost V 0 bases and J 3 bases, with 5 bases left between them. The germline V gene has CDR1 LNHDA and CDR2 SQIVND (reference sequence). The CDR3 DNA reads as TGTGCCAGTAGTATAGATCCCGACTATGGCTACACCTTC. Its translation: CASSIDPDYGYTF. The whole variable domain, remainder taken from reference TRBV19 and TRBJ1-2, is DGGITQSPKYLFRKEGQNVTLSCEQNLNHDAMYWYRQDPGQGLRLIYYSQIVNDFQKGDIAEGYSVSREKKESFPLTVTSAQKNPTAFYLCASSIDPDYGYTFGSGTRLTVV.

The chain recombines TRBV6-6 with TRBJ1-1, with 7 bases lining up with TRBD1. This CDR3 is 15 amino acids long. The J segment lost 6 bases and the V segment lost 2 bases, leaving 9 bases of the junction unmatched. Germline V gives CDR1 MNHNY, CDR2 SVGAGI (reference sequence). This CDR3 is CASSYVAGGNAEAFF. CDR3 sequence (DNA): TGTGCCAGCAGTTACGTAGCAGGGGGAAACGCTGAAGCTTTCTTT.

CDR3 sequence (DNA): TGTGCCAGCACTCCAGGCGGGGGAGGGACTCTAGGAGAGACCCAGTACTTC. Translation gives CASTPGGGGTLGETQYF. This chain connects TRBV11-2 to TRBJ2-5, with 7 bases aligning to TRBD2. Looked up from germline, CDR1 is SGHAT and CDR2 is FQNNGV. This CDR3 has 17 amino acids. The junction had 18 bases not matched to a gene; V was cut back by 7 bases and J by 4 bases.

CDR3 residues: CASNPGGGFTDTQYF. In DNA form, the CDR3 reads TGTGCCAGCAATCCGGGCGGGGGCTTCACAGATACGCAGTATTTT. This sequence joins TRBV9 and TRBJ2-3, with TRBD2 as a possible D gene (7 bases). The CDR3 consists of 15 residues. Germline CDR1 reads SGDLS; CDR2 reads YYNGEE. The ends were cut back, 6 bases at V and 2 bases at J, with 16 bases in the middle. The entire variable domain, with the rest obtained from reference TRBV9 and TRBJ2-3, is as follows: DSGVTQTPKHLITATGQRVTLRCSPRSGDLSVYWYQQSLDQGLQFLIQYYNGEERAKGNILERFSAQQFPDLHSELNLSSLELGDSALYFCASNPGGGFTDTQYFGPGTRLTVL.

The sample holds one count of this clone. The chain couples TRBV5-1 to TRBJ2-1; 8 bases line up with TRBD2. Looked up from germline, CDR1 is SGHRS and CDR2 is YFSETQ. The CDR3 totals 15 residues. The J segment lost 7 bases and the V segment lost 4 bases, leaving 10 bases of the junction unmatched. CDR3 sequence reads: CASSPWREVGNEQFF. In nucleotides, the CDR3 is TGCGCCAGCAGCCCCTGGCGGGAGGTTGGAAATGAGCAGTTCTTC.

CDR3 bases: TGTGCCAGCAGTCGGGACGGGAATGAAAAACTGTTTTTT. Translation: CASSRDGNEKLFF. The chain couples TRBV9 to TRBJ1-4; tentatively, D is TRBD1 (5 bases). Looked up from germline, CDR1 is SGDLS and CDR2 is YYNGEE. The V and J ends lost 5 bases and 5 bases respectively, with 10 bases between them. The CDR3 has 13 residues.